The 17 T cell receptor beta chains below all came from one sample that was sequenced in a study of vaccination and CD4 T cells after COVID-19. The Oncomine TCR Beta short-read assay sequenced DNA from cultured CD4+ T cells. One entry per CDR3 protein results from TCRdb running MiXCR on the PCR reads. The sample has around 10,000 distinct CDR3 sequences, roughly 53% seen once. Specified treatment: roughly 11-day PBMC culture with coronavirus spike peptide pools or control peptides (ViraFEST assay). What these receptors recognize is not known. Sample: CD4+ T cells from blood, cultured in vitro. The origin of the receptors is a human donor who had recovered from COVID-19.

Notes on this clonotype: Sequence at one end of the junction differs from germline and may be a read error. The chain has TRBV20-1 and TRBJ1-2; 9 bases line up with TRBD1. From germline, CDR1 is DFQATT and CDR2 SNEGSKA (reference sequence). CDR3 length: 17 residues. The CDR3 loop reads CSANNGTGRVPNYGHTF. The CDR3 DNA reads TGCAGTGCCAATAACGGGACAGGGCGCGTACCTAACTATGGCCACACCTTC.

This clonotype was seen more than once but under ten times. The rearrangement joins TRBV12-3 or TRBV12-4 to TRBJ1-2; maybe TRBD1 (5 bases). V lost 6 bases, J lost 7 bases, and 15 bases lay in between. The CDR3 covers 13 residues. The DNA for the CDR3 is TGTGCCAGCAGCCCAACTAGGGACTCTGGCTACACCTTC. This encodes CASSPTRDSGYTF.

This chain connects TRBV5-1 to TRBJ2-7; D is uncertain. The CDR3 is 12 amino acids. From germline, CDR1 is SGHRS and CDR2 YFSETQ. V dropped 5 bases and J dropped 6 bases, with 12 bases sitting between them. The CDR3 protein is CASSRLGVEQYF. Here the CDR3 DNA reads TGCGCCAGCAGTAGGCTTGGCGTCGAGCAGTACTTC.

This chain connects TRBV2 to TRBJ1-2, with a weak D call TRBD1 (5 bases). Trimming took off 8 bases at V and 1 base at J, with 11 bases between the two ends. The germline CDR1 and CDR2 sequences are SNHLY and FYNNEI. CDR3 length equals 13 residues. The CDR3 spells CASRDGSNYGYTF. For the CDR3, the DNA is TGTGCCAGCCGGGACGGCAGTAACTATGGCTACACCTTC.

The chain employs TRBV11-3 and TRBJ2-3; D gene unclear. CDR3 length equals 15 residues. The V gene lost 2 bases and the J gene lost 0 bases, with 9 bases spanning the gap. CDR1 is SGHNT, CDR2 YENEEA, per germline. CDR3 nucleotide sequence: TGTGCCAGCAGCTTACTTTCCCCTAGCACAGATACGCAGTATTTT. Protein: CASSLLSPSTDTQYF. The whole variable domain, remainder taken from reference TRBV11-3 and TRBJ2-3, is EAGVVQSPRYKIIEKKQPVAFWCNPISGHNTLYWYLQNLGQGPELLIRYENEEAVDDSQLPKDRFSAERLKGVDSTLKIQPAELGDSAVYLCASSLLSPSTDTQYFGPGTRLTVL.

The CDR3 sequence: CASSETRGGTDTQYF. For the CDR3, the DNA is TGTGCCAGCAGCGAGACTCGAGGGGGCACAGATACGCAGTATTTT. The genes are TRBV2 and TRBJ2-3; D possibly matches TRBD1 or TRBD2 (5 bases each). The V end lost 6 bases, the J end lost 1 base, and 14 bases lay between the germline ends. The CDR3 loop spans 15 amino acids. The germline V gene encodes CDR1 SNHLY and CDR2 FYNNEI.

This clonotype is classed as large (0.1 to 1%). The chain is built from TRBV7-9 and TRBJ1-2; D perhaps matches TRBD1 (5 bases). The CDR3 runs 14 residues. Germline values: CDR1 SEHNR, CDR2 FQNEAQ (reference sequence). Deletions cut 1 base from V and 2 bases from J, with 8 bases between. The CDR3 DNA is TGTGCCAGCAGCTTAGTTTCAGGGAACTATGGCTACACCTTC. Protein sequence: CASSLVSGNYGYTF.

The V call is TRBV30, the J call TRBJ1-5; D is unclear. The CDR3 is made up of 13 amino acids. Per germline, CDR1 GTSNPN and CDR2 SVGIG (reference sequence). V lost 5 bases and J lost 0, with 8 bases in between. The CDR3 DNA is TGTGCCTGGGCCCAGGATAGCAATCAGCCCCAGCATTTT. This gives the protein CAWAQDSNQPQHF.

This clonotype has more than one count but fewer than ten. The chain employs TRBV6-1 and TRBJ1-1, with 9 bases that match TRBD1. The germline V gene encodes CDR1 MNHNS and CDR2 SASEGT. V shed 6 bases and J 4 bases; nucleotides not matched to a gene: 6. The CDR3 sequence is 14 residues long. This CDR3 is CASSQMTGGTEAFF. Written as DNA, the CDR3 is TGTGCCAGCAGCCAAATGACAGGGGGCACTGAAGCTTTCTTT.

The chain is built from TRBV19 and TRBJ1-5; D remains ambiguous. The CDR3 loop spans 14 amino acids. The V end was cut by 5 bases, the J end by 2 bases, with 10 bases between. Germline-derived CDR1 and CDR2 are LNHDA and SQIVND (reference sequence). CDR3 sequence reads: CASSEGRGNQPQHF. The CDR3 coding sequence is TGTGCCAGTAGTGAGGGTCGGGGCAATCAGCCCCAGCATTTT.

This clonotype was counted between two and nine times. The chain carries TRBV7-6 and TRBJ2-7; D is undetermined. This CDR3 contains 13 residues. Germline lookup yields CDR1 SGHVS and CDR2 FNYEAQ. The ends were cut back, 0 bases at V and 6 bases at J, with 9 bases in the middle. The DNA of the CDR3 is TGTGCCAGCAGCTTAGCGTCCCTTGGCGAGCAGTACTTC. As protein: CASSLASLGEQYF.

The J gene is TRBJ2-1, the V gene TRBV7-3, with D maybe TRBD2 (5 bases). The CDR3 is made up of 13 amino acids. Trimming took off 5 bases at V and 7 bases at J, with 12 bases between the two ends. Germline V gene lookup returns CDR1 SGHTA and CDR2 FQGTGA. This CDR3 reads CASSPRGRNEQFF. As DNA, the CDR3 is TGTGCCAGCAGCCCTCGAGGGCGAAATGAGCAGTTCTTC.

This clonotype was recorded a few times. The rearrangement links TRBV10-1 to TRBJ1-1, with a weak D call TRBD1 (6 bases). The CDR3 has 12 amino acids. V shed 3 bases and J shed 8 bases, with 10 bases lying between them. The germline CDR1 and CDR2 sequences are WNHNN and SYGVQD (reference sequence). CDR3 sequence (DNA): TGCGCCAGCAGTGATACGGGGACAGAAGCTTTCTTT. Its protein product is CASSDTGTEAFF.

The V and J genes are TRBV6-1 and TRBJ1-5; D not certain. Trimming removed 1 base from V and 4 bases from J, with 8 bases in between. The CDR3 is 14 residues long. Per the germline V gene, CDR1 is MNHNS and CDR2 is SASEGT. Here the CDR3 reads CASSEGQRNQPQHF. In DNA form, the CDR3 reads TGTGCCAGCAGTGAAGGGCAGAGGAATCAGCCCCAGCATTTT.

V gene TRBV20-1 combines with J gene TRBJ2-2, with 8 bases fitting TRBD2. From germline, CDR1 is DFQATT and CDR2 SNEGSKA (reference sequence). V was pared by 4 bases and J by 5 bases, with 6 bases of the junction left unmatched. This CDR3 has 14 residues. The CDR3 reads CSAKTGGQTGELFF. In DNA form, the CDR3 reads TGCAGTGCTAAAACGGGGGGGCAGACCGGGGAGCTGTTTTTT.

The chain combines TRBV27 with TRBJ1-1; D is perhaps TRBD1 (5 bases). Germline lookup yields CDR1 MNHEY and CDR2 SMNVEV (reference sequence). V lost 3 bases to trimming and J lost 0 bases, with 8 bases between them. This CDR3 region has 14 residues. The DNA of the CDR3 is TGTGCCAGCAGTTTGCGGGGACTGAACACTGAAGCTTTCTTT. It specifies CASSLRGLNTEAFF.

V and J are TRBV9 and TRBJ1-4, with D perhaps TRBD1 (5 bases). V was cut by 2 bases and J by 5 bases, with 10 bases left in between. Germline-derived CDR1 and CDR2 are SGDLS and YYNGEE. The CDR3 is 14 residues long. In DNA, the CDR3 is TGTGCCAGCAGCGTGGCGCAGGGAAATGAAAAACTGTTTTTT. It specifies CASSVAQGNEKLFF.